The clone carrying this T cell receptor beta chain was counted a few times. Its specificity is not known. Its ends do not fully match the called genes, so a read error is possible. The CDR3 extends over 11 amino acids. These data come from a study of response to subunit inactivated influenza vaccine. TCRdb analysed the RT-PCR reads with MiXCR anew, one entry per CDR3 protein. Among about 580,000 distinct CDR3 sequences listed, 11% to 15% were seen once. Findings of the study overall: Authors proposed each seasonal influenza vaccination draws in few new T cells.

This TCR derives from a man aged 50-59 years who received an inactivated influenza vaccine. The sample consisted of PBMCs from blood, taken about 12 days after vaccination. The rearrangement uses TRBV12-3 or TRBV12-4 and TRBJ2-5; D gene uncertain. The CDR3 reads CASSPKETQHF. CDR3 in DNA: TGTGCCAGCAGCCCCAAAGAGACCCAGCACTTC.